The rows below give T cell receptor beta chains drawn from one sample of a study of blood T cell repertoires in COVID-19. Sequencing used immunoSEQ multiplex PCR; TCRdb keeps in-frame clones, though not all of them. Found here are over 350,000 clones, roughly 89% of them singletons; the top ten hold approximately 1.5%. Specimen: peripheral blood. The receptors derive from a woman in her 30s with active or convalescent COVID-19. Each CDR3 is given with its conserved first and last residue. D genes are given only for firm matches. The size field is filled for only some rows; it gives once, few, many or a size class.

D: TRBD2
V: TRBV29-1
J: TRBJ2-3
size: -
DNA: TGCAGCGCTAGCGGAGCCCCCACAGATACGCAGTATTTT
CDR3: CSASGAPTDTQYF

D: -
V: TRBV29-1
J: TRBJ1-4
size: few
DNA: TGCAGCGCTTCACAGGGCGCTAATGAAAAACTGTTTTTT
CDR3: CSASQGANEKLFF

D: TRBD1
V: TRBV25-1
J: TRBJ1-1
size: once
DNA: TGTGCCAGCAGTGGCACAGGGGGCGTTTTCTGGGGCACTGAAGCTTTCTTT
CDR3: CASSGTGGVFWGTEAFF

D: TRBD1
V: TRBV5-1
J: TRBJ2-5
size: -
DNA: TGCGCCAGCAGCTCACAGGGGGCTGGGCAAGAGACCCAGTACTTC
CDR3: CASSSQGAGQETQYF

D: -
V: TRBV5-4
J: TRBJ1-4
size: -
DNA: TGTGCCAGCAGCTTGTATACAGGGAGTAATGAAAAACTGTTTTTT
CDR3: CASSLYTGSNEKLFF

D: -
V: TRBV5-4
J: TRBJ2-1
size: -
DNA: TGTGCCAGCAGTCTGGAGACCTACAATGAGCAGTTCTTC
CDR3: CASSLETYNEQFF

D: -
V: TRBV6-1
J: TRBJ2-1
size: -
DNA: TGTGCCAGCAGCCCGACAACCGGTGAGCAGTTCTTC
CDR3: CASSPTTGEQFF

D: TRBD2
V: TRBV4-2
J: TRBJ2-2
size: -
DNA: TGTGCCAGCAGCCAGCTGGGAGCGGGAGAAATTTGGTACACCGGGGAGCTGTTTTTT
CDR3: CASSQLGAGEIWYTGELFF

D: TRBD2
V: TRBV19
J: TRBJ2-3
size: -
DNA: TGTGCCAGTAGTATAGATGAGACTAGCGGCACAGATACGCAGTATTTT
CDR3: CASSIDETSGTDTQYF

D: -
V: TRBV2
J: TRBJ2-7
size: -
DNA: TGTGCCAGTAACAGGGTTTCTGGCGAGCAGTACTTC
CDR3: CASNRVSGEQYF

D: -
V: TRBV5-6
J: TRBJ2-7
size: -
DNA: TGTGCCAGCAGCGCTTCGGGTTTCGCCTACGAGCAGTACTTC
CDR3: CASSASGFAYEQYF

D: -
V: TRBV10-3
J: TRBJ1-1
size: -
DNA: TGTGCCATCAGCGAGGATCAGGGGAGGAACACTGAAGCTTTCTTT
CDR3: CAISEDQGRNTEAFF

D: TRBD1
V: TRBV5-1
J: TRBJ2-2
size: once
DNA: TGCGCCAGCAGCTTGGATCCGGACAGGGCCCCAATGTTACAGCTGTTTTTT
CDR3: CASSLDPDRAPMLQLFF

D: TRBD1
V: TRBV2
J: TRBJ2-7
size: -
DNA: TGTGCCAGCACTGATCCGGGACAGGGGGCTGACGAGCAGTACTTC
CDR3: CASTDPGQGADEQYF

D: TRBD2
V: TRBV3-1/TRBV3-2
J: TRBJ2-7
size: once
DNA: TGTGCCAGCAGCCTTAGCGGGAACCCCTCCGAGCAGTACTTC
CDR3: CASSLSGNPSEQYF

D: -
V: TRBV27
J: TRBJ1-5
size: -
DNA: TGTGCCAGCAGTTACGAGGCCTATAGCAATCAGCCCCAGCATTTT
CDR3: CASSYEAYSNQPQHF

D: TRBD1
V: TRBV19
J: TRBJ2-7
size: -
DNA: TGTGCCAGTAGTAACCGACCGACAGGGGGGACCTACGAGCAGTACTTC
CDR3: CASSNRPTGGTYEQYF

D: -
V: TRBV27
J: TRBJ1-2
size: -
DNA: TGTGCCAGCAGCTCGCGATACCCCTCCTATGGCTACACCTTC
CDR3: CASSSRYPSYGYTF

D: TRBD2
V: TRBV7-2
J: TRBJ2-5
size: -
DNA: TGTGCCAGCAGCTTAGGTCGTCTTGCTAGCGGGGGCCAAGAGACCCAGTACTTC
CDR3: CASSLGRLASGGQETQYF

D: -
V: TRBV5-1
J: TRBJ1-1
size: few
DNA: TGCGCCAGCAGCGCGACAGAGGCGAACACTGAAGCTTTCTTT
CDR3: CASSATEANTEAFF

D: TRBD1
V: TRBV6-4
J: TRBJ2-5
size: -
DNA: TGTGCCAGCAGTTTAACAGGGGAACAAGAGACCCAGTACTTC
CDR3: CASSLTGEQETQYF

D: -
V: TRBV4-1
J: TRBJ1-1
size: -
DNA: TGCGCCAGCAGTAGGGGGGGCTGGGGGTCGGGAACTGAAGCTTTCTTT
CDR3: CASSRGGWGSGTEAFF

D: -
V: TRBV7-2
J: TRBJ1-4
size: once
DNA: TGTGCCAGCAGCTTAGAGTTGTGGGAGAAGAATGAAAAACTGTTTTTT
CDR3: CASSLELWEKNEKLFF

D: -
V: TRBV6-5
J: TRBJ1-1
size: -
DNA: TGTGCCAGCAGCGGACAGCTGAGGATAGAAGCTTTCTTT
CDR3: CASSGQLRIEAFF

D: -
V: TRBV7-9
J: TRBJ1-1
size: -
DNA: TGTGCCAGCAGCGCCACGACTGCACTGAACACTGAAGCTTTCTTT
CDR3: CASSATTALNTEAFF

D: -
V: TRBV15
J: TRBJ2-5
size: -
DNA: TGTGCCACCAGCAGAGTTACAACAGGCGTACGCCAAGAGACCCAGTACTTC
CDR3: CATSRVTTGVRQETQYF

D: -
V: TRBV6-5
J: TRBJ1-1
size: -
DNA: TGTGCCAGCAGTTACTGGGGGGCTGAAGCTTTCTTT
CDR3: CASSYWGAEAFF

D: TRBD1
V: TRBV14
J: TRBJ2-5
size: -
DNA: TGTGCCAGCAGCCAATCGAGCGAACAGGGGGCGCAGACCCAGTACTTC
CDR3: CASSQSSEQGAQTQYF